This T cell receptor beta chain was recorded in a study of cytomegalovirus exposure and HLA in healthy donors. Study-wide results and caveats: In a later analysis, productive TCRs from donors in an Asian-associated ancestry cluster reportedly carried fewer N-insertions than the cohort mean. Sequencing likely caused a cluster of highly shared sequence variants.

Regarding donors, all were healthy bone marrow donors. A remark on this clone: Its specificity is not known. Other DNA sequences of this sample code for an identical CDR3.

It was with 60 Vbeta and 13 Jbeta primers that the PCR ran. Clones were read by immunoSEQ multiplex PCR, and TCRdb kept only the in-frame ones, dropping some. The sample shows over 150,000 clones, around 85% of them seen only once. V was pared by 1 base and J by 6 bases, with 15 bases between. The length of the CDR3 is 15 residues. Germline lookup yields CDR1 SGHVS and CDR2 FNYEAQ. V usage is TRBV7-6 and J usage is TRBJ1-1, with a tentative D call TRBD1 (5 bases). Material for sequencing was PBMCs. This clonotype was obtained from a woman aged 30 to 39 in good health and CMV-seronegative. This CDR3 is CASSLVQGKIPEAFF. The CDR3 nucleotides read TGTGCCAGCAGCTTAGTTCAGGGAAAGATTCCTGAAGCTTTCTTT.